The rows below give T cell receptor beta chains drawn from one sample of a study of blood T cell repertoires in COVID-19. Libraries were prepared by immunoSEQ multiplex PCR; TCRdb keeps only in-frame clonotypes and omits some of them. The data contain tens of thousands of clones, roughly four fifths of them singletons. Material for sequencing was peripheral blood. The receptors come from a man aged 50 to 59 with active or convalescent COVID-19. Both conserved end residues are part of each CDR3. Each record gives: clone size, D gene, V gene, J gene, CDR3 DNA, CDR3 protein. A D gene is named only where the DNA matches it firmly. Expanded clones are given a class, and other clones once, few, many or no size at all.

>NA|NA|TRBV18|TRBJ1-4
TGTGCCAGCTCACCAGGAGGGGCTAATGAAAAACTGTTTTTT
CASSPGGANEKLFF
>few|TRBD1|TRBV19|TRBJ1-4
TGTGCCAGTAGTTCATGGACAGGGAGCTCAACTAATGAAAAACTGTTTTTT
CASSSWTGSSTNEKLFF
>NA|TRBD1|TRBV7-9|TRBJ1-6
TGTGCCAGCAGCATCCGGACAGGGGGAGATTCACCCCTCCACTTT
CASSIRTGGDSPLHF
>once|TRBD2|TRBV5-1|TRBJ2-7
TGCGCCAGCAGCTCCCGGACTAGCGGTTACGAGCAGTACTTC
CASSSRTSGYEQYF
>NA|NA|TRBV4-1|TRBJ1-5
TGCGCCAGCAGCCAAGAGTGGGGGGGCCATCAGCCCCAGCATTTT
CASSQEWGGHQPQHF
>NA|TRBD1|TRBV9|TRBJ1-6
TGTGCCAGCAGCGTAGGACAGGGGGCGTCAGGAATGGGTTCACCCCTCCACTTT
CASSVGQGASGMGSPLHF
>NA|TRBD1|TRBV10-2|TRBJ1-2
TGCGCCAGCAGTGAGCAGACAGGGAACTATGGCTACACCTTC
CASSEQTGNYGYTF
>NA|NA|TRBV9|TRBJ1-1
TGTGCCAGCAGCGTAGGACATAACCCCTCTGAAGCTTTCTTT
CASSVGHNPSEAFF
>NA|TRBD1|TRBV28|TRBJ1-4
TGTGCCAGCAGCATCCGGGACAGGAGCCCTGAAAAACTGTTTTTT
CASSIRDRSPEKLFF
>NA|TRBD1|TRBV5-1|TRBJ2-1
TGCGCCAGCAGCTCGGGACAGTTGAACAATGAGCAGTTCTTC
CASSSGQLNNEQFF
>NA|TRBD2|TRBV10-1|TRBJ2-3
TGCGCCAGCAGTGAGCGGCTAGCGGGGGGCCAGACCCCAGATACGCAGTATTTT
CASSERLAGGQTPDTQYF
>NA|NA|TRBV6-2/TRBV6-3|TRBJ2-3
TGTGCCAGCAGTTACGACGACAGCAACACAGATACGCAGTATTTT
CASSYDDSNTDTQYF
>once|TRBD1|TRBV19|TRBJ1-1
TGTGCCAGTAGTCAGGGGGCCGGGGAAGCTTTCTTT
CASSQGAGEAFF
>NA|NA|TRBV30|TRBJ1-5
TGTGCCTGGAGTGGCAAGGGGAATCAGCCCCAGCATTTT
CAWSGKGNQPQHF
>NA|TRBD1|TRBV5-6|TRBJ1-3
TGTGCCAGCAGCACGGGGACAGGAAGTGCGCCGTACACCATATATTTT
CASSTGTGSAPYTIYF